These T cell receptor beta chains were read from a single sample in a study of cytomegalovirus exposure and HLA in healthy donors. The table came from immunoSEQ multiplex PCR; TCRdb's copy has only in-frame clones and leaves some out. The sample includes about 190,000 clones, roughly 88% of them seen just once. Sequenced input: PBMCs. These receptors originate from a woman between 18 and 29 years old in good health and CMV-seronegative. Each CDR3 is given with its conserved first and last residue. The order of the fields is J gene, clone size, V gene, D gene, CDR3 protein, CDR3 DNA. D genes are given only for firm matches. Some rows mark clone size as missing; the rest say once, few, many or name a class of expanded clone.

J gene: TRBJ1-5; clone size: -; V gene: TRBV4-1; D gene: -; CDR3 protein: CASSHDLQGSNQPQHF; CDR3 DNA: TGCGCCAGCAGCCACGACTTACAGGGTAGCAATCAGCCCCAGCATTTT
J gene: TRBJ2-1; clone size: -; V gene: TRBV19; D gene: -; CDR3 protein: CASSIQPGNEQFF; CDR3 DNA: TGTGCCAGTAGTATACAGCCCGGGAATGAGCAGTTCTTC
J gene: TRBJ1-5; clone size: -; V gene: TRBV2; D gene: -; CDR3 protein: CASSELSVPWGLNNQPQHF; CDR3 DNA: TGTGCCAGCAGTGAGCTCTCGGTCCCGTGGGGGCTTAACAATCAGCCCCAGCATTTT
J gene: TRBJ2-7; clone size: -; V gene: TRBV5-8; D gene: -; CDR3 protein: CASSQNGQYYEQYF; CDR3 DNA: TGTGCCAGCAGCCAAAACGGACAGTACTACGAGCAGTACTTC
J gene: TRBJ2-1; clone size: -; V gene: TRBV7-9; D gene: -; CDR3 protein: CASSLDSEQFF; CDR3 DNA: TGTGCCAGCAGCTTAGATAGTGAGCAGTTCTTC
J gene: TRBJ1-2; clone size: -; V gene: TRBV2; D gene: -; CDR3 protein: CASSESTGNGGYTF; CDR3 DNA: TGTGCCAGCAGTGAATCTACAGGGAATGGTGGCTACACCTTC
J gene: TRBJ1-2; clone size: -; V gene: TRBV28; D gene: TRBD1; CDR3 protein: CASSQGQGVFGYTF; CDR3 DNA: TGTGCCAGCAGCCAGGGTCAGGGGGTATTTGGCTACACCTTC
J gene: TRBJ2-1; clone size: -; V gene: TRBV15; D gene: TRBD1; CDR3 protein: CATSRDYGTGGHEQFF; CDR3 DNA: TGTGCCACCAGCAGAGATTACGGGACAGGGGGGCATGAGCAGTTCTTC
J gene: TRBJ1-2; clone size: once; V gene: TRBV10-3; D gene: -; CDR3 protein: CAISGGGLIYGYTF; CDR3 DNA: TGTGCCATCAGTGGGGGGGGTCTGATATATGGCTACACCTTC
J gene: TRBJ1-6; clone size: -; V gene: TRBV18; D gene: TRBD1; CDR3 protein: CASSSTGGFNNSPLHF; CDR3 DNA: TGTGCCAGCTCGTCTACAGGGGGCTTCAATAATTCACCCCTCCACTTT
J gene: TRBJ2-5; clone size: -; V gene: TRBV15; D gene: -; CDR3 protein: CATRSGDTEVGETQYF; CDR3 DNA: TGTGCCACCAGATCAGGGGACACCGAGGTAGGAGAGACCCAGTACTTC
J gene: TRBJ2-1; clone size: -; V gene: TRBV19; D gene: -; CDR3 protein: CASSSLRGNEQFF; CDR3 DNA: TGTGCCAGTAGTAGTCTAAGAGGGAATGAGCAGTTCTTC
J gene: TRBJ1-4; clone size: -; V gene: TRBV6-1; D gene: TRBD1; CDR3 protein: CASSLQGTNEKLFF; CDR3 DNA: TGTGCCAGCAGCCTACAGGGGACCAATGAAAAACTGTTTTTT
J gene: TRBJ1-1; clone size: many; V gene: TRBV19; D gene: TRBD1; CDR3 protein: CASSIRGGNTEAFF; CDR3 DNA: TGTGCCAGTAGTATACGAGGGGGCAACACTGAAGCTTTCTTT
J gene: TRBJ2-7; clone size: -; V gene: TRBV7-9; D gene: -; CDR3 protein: CASSSDLRGRGEQYF; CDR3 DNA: TGTGCCAGCAGCTCCGACCTCCGCGGCAGGGGCGAGCAGTACTTC
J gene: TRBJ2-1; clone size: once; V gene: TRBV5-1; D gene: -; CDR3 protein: CASSLVGSNEQFF; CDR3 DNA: TGCGCCAGCAGCTTGGTCGGGTCCAATGAGCAGTTCTTC
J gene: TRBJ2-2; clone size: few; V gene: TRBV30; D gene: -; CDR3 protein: CAWSVRGLANTGELFF; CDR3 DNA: TGTGCCTGGAGTGTACGGGGGTTGGCGAACACCGGGGAGCTGTTTTTT
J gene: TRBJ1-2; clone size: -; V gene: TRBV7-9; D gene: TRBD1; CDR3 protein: CASSFGQGAFYGYTF; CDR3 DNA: TGTGCCAGCAGCTTCGGACAGGGGGCTTTCTATGGCTACACCTTC
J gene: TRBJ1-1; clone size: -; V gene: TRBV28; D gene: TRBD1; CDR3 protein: CASSLLQGTTEAFF; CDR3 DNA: TGTGCCAGCAGTTTATTACAGGGGACCACTGAAGCTTTCTTT
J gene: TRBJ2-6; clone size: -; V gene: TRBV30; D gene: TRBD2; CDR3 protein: CATNLAGGPGANVLTF; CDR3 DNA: TGTGCCACGAACCTAGCGGGAGGCCCTGGGGCCAACGTCCTGACTTTC
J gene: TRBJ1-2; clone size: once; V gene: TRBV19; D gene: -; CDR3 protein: CASSFEVSLNYGYTF; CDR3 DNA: TGTGCCAGTAGTTTTGAGGTCTCCCTGAACTATGGCTACACCTTC
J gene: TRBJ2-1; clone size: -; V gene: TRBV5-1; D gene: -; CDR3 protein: CASSLRQGYNEQFF; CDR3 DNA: TGCGCCAGCAGCTTGAGGCAGGGCTACAATGAGCAGTTCTTC
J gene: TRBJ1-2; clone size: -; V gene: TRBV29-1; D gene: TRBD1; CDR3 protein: CSVENYRGEGYGYTF; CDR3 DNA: TGCAGCGTTGAAAACTACAGGGGGGAAGGCTATGGCTACACCTTC
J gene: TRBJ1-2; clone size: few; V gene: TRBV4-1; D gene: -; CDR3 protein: CASSQAGANYGYTF; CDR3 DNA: TGCGCCAGCAGCCAAGCAGGGGCTAACTATGGCTACACCTTC
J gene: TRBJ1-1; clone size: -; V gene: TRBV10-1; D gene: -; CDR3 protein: CASSEVMNTEAFF; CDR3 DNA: TGCGCCAGCAGTGAGGTAATGAACACTGAAGCTTTCTTT
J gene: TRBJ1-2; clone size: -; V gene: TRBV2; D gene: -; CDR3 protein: CASSEAAANYGYTF; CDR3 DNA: TGTGCCAGCAGTGAAGCGGCGGCTAACTATGGCTACACCTTC
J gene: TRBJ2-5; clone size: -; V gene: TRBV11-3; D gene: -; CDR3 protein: CASSLLPGNGETQYF; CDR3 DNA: TGTGCCAGCAGCTTACTTCCAGGGAATGGAGAGACCCAGTACTTC
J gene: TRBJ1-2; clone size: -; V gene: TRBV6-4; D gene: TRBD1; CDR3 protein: CASSFQADRAYYGYTF; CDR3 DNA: TGTGCCAGCAGTTTCCAAGCCGACAGGGCCTACTATGGCTACACCTTC
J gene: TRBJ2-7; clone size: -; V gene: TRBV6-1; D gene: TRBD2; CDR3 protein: CASSDRLAGDWSYEQYF; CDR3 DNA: TGTGCCAGCAGTGACCGACTAGCGGGGGACTGGTCCTACGAGCAGTACTTC
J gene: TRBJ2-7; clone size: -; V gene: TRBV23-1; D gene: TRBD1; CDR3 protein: CASSLRRDRGGFSYEQYF; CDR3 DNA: TGCGCCAGCAGTCTCCGAAGGGACAGGGGGGGTTTCTCCTACGAGCAGTACTTC
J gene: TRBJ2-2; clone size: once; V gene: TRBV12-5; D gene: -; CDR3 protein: CASGLGALSTNTGELFF; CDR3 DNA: TGTGCTAGTGGTTTGGGCGCGCTCTCGACGAACACCGGGGAGCTGTTTTTT
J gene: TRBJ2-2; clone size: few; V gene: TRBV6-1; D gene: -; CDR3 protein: CASTGTQHGELFF; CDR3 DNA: TGTGCCAGTACCGGGACTCAACACGGGGAGCTGTTTTTT
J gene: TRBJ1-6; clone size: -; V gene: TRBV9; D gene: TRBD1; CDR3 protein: CASSVDSGTGGGSPLHF; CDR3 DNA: TGTGCCAGCAGCGTAGATTCCGGGACAGGGGGAGGGTCACCCCTCCACTTT
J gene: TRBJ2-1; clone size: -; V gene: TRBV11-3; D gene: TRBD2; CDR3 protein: CASSLRTSGVYNEQFF; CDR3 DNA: TGTGCCAGCAGCCTTCGGACTAGCGGGGTTTACAATGAGCAGTTCTTC
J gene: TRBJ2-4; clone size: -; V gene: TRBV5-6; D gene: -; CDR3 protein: CASSSNGVLIAKNIQYF; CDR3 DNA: TGTGCCAGCAGCTCAAACGGAGTACTTATAGCCAAAAACATTCAGTACTTC
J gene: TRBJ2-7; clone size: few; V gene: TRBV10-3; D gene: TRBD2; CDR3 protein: CAIRGTSGSYEQYF; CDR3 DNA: TGTGCCATCAGAGGGACTAGCGGATCCTACGAGCAGTACTTC
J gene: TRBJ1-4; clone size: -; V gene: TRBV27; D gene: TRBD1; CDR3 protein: CASRGQDNEKLFF; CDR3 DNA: TGTGCCAGCAGGGGACAGGATAATGAAAAACTGTTTTTT
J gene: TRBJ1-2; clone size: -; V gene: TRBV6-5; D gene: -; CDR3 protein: CASSYPLGGGYTF; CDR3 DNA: TGTGCCAGCAGTTACCCCCTCGGGGGGGGCTACACCTTC
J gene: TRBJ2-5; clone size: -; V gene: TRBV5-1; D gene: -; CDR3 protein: CASSLQGSKETQYF; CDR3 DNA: TGCGCCAGCAGCTTGCAGGGCTCGAAAGAGACCCAGTACTTC
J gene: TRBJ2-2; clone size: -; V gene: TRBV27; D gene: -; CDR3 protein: CASSSRGGATGELFF; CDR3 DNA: TGTGCCAGCAGTTCGAGGGGGGGAGCCACCGGGGAGCTGTTTTTT
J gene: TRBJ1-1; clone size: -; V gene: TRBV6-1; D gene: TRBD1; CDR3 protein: CASRYGQGGITEAFF; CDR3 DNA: TGTGCCAGCCGCTATGGACAGGGGGGGATCACTGAAGCTTTCTTT
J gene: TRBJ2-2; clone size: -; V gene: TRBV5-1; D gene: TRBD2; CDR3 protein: CASNPSGNTGELFF; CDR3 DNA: TGCGCCAGCAACCCTAGCGGTAACACCGGGGAGCTGTTTTTT
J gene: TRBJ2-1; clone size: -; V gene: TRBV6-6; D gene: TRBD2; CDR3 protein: CASSYSTSWSYNEQFF; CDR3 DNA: TGTGCCAGCAGTTACTCGACTAGCTGGTCCTACAATGAGCAGTTCTTC
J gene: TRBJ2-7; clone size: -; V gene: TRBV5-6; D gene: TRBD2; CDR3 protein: CASSFRTSGRLSSYEQYF; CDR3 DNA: TGTGCCAGCAGCTTCAGGACTAGCGGGCGTTTGAGCTCCTACGAGCAGTACTTC
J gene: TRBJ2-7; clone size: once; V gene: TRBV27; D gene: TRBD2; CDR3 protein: CASSSPSGRSSYEQYF; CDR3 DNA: TGTGCCAGCAGCAGTCCTAGCGGGAGGAGCTCCTACGAGCAGTACTTC
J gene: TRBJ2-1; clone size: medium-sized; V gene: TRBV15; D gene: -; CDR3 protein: CATSSEGEGYNEQFF; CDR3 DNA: TGTGCCACCAGCTCGGAGGGAGAGGGCTACAATGAGCAGTTCTTC
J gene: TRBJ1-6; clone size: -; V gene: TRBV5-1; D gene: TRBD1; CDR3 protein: CASSMGQANNSPLHF; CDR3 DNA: TGCGCCAGCAGCATGGGACAGGCCAATAATTCACCCCTCCACTTT
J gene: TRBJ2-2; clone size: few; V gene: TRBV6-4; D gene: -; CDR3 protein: CASSGQNTGELFF; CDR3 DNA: TGTGCCAGCAGTGGTCAAAACACCGGGGAGCTGTTTTTT
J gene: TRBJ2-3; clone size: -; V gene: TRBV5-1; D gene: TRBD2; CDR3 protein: CASSPSGRSTDTQYF; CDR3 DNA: TGCGCCAGCAGCCCTAGCGGGAGGAGTACAGATACGCAGTATTTT
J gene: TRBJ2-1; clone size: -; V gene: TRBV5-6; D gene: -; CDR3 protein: CASSLVGGGRSDEQFF; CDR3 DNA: TGTGCCAGCAGCTTGGTTGGAGGGGGCCGGAGCGATGAGCAGTTCTTC
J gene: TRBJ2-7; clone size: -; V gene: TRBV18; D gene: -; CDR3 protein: CASSLVALFLGEGYEQYF; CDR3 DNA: TGTGCCAGCTCACTCGTCGCCTTATTTTTGGGAGAGGGTTACGAGCAGTACTTC